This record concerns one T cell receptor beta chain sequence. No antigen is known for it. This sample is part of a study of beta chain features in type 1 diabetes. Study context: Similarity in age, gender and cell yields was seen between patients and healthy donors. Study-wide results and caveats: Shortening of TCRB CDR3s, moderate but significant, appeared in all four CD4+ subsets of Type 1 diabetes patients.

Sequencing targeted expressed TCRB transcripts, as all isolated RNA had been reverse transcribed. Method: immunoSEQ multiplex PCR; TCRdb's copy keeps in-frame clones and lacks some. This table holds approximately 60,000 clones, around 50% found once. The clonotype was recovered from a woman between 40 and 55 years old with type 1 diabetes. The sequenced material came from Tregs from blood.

CDR3 bases: TGTGCCACCAGCAGGTTAGAAGCGGGAGAGAGGAATGAGCAGTTCTTC. It encodes CATSRLEAGERNEQFF. The chain employs TRBV15 and TRBJ2-1, with 8 bases fitting TRBD2. Per germline, CDR1 LNHNV and CDR2 YYDKDF (reference sequence). V was pared by 3 bases and J by 7 bases, with 11 bases of the junction left unmatched. This CDR3 is 16 amino acids long.